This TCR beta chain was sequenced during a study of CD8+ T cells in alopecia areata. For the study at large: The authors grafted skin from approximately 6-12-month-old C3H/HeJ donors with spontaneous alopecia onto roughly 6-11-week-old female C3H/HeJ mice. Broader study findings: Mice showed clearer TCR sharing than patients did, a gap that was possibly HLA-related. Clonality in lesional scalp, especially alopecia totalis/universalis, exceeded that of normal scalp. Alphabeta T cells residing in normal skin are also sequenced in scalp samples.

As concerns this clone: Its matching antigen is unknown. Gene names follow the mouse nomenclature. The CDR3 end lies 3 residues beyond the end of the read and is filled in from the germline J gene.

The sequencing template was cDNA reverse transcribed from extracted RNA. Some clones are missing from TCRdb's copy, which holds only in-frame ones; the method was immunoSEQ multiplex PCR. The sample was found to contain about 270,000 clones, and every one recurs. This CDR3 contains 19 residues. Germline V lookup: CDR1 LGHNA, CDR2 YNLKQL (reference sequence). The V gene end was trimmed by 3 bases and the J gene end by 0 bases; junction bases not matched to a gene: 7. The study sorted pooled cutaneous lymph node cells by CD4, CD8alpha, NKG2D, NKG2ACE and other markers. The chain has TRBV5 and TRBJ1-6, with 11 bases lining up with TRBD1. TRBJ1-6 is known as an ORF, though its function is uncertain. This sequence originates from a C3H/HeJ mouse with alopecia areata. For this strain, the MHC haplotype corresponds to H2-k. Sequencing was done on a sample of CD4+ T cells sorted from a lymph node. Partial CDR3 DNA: TGTGCCAGCAGCCAGAACCCGGGACAGGGGGTTTCCTATAATTCGCCC. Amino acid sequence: CASSQNPGQGVSYNSP. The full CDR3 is CASSQNPGQGVSYNSPLYF.